The source of this T cell receptor beta chain is a study of T cells in localized non-small cell lung cancer. This clone has only a few counts. The authors took atypia-free adjacent lung at least 2 cm from the tumor margin. Repertoires were generated with immunoSEQ multiplex PCR, while TCRdb's copy carries only in-frame clones and drops some. There are about 2,100 clones in the sample; 15% to 20% occur only once, and around 13% lies in the top ten. CDR1 MDHEN and CDR2 SYDVKM come from the germline V gene. V trimming: 6 bases; J trimming: 6 bases; junction bases outside the gene matches: 5. The CDR3 length is 14 residues.

The TCR originated in a male donor aged 60 or older with stage I non-small cell lung cancer. J is TRBJ1-5 and V is TRBV28, with 10 positions matching TRBD1. Sequencing used normal lung tissue next to the tumor, obtained before any cancer treatment. The CDR3: CASRGTGDTQPQHF. The CDR3 coding sequence is TGTGCCAGCAGGGGGACAGGGGATACTCAGCCCCAGCATTTT.